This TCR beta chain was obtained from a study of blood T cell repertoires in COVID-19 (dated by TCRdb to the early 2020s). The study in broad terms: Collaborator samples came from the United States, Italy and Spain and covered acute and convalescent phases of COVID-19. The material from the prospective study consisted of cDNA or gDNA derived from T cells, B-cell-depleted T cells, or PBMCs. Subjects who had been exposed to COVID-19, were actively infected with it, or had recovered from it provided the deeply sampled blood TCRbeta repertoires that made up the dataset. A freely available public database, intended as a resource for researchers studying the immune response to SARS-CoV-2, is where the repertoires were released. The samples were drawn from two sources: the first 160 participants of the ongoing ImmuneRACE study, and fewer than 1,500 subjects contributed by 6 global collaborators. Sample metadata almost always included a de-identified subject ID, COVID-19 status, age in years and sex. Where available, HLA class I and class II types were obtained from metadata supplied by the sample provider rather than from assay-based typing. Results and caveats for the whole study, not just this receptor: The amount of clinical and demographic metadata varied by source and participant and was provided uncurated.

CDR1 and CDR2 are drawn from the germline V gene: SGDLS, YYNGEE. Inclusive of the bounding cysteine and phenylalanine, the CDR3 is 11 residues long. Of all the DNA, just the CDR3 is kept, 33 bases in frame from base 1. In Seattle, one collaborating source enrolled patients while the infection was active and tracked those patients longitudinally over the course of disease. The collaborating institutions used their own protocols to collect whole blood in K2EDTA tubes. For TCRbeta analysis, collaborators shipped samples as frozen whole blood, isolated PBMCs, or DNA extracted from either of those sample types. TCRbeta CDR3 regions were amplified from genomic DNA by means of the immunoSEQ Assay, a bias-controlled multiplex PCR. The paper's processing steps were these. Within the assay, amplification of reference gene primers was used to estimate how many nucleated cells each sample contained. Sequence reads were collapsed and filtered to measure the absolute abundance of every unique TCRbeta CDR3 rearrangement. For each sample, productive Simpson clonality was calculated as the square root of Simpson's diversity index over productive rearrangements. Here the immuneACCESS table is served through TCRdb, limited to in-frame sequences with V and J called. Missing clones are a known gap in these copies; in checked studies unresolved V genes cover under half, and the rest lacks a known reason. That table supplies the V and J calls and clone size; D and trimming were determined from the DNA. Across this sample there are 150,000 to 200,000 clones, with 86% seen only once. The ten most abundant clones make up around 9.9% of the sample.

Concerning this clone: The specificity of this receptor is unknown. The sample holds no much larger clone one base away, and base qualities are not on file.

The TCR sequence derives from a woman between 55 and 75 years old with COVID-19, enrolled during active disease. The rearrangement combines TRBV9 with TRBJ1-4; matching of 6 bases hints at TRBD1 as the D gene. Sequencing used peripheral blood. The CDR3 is CAGAPDEKLFF. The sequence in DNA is TGTGCGGGGGCTCCTGATGAAAAACTGTTTTTT.